This T cell receptor beta chain was identified in a study of beta chain features in type 1 diabetes listed by TCRdb under 2018. For context, the study as a whole: Patients and healthy donors did not differ in mean age, gender distribution, total cell number or subset yield. Across all samples, some 100,000,000 sorted cells were examined, and cell number per subset correlated strongly with RNA yield. The study compared TCRB repertoires of sorted circulating CD4+ T cell subsets between recently diagnosed type 1 diabetes patients and matched healthy donors. Whereas all 30 or so donors provided naive and central memory subsets, regulatory and stem cell-like memory subsets were isolated from just 8 patients and about eight healthy donors.

For CDR1 and CDR2, the germline V gene lists SGHTA and FQGNSA. Cut back by 1 base and 2 bases, the V and J ends lie 12 bases apart. The CDR3 starts with the cysteine, ends with the phenylalanine, and has 15 residues. The read is trimmed to its CDR3 DNA, 45 bases read in frame from base 1. The investigation overall reported the following: The naive, central memory and regulatory TCRB repertoires appeared to resemble one another more closely among patients than among healthy donors. At VDJ recombination sites, patients with type 1 diabetes made fewer insertions and deleted more nucleotides, a pattern implying thymic rearrangement abnormalities. Because cDNA was sequenced instead of genomic DNA, highly expressing activated cells could be over-represented, though the groups showed no difference in activation or CD3 levels. Only small numbers of individuals were included in the HLA sub-analyses, which left unresolved whether HLA type had any influence on TCRB rearrangement. Shorter templates might be favored by PCR, yet because patient and control samples were amplified and corrected together, any such skew would affect both groups equally. In all four CD4+ subsets, TCRB CDR3 length was moderately but significantly shorter in type 1 diabetes patients.

This clone was counted a few times. The specificity of this receptor is unknown. One base away there is no much larger clone; base qualities are not given. All of the isolated RNA was reverse transcribed with the High Capacity cDNA Reverse Transcription Kit, so expressed TCRB transcripts were sequenced. Deep immunoSEQ sequencing was applied to naive, central memory and regulatory T cell samples, giving an average of about 3.7 million total reads per sample. After sorted cells were lysed in RLT buffer, RNA was extracted with DNase-treated RNeasy Micro or Mini kits, with the choice depending on cell number. To prevent cross-contamination, each cell subset was processed individually, whereas patient and healthy donor samples were processed jointly. Using the immunoSEQ multiplex PCR, TCRB sequences were amplified from cDNA into 87-bp fragments spanning the CDR3 region. The amplicons were sequenced using the Illumina HiSeq platform. Turning to the authors' computational methods: Synthetic template baselines were used to correct PCR bias computationally, reads within Hamming distance 2 were collapsed together, and singletons that could not be merged were discarded. By aligning reads against IMGT, V, D and J genes, CDR3 length, and insertions or deletions at six rearrangement sites were assigned. Within each subset, clonotype counts were normalized to sorted cell number, after which true diversity and Gini coefficients were computed with the tcR R package. The overlap coefficient, calculated on TCRB nucleotide sequences, was used to quantify repertoire sharing. TCRdb carries this immuneACCESS record with in-frame sequences only. Its versions omit some clonotypes, under half of them owing to an unresolved V gene in the studies checked, with the rest unexplained. That table is the source of V, J and clone size, and D and trimming were worked out from the DNA. The sample contains over 100,000 clones, around 17% of them found a single time. The ten largest clones represent about 2.1% of the sample.

Each donor gave one peripheral blood draw, averaging approximately 120 mL, which was collected into heparinised tubes. Using a panel that included CD45RO, CCR7, CD25, CD127, CD95 and CD27, naive, central memory, regulatory and stem cell-like memory CD4+ T cells were sorted on a BD FACSAria II. All sorted populations exceeded 95% purity. PBMCs were isolated right away by Lymphoprep density gradient centrifugation and were stained directly, without culture. To minimize batch effects, samples were stained and sorted in pairs, one healthy donor with one patient per experiment. The sequenced sample was central memory CD4+ T cells from blood. The chain was built from TRBV7-2 and TRBJ2-7; the D segment might be TRBD1 or TRBD2, since each matches 5 bases. The source is a man younger than 45 with type 1 diabetes. The CDR3 loop reads CASSLDSGPTYEQYF. The nucleotide sequence reads as follows: TGTGCCAGCAGCTTAGACTCGGGGCCCACCTACGAGCAGTACTTC.